The sequence of this T cell receptor beta chain was determined in a study of cytomegalovirus exposure and HLA in healthy donors. In the PCR, 60 Vbeta and 13 Jbeta primers were used. Measured with immunoSEQ multiplex PCR; TCRdb has only the in-frame clones, and not every one. The profile shows fewer than 90,000 clones, 80% to 90% of them singletons. CDR3 length: 16 amino acids. Germline lookup yields CDR1 SGHRS and CDR2 YFSETQ. The receptor was derived from a human donor in good health. This rearrangement joins TRBV5-1 to TRBJ2-5; 10 nucleotides line up with TRBD2. The DNA matches TRBJ2-7 better at its end, which makes the J call doubtful. Sequences were obtained from PBMCs. CDR3: CASSFSSGGFSYEQYF. CDR3 bases: TGCGCCAGCAGCTTTTCTAGCGGGGGATTCTCCTACGAGCAGTACTTC.